The next 16 T cell receptor beta chains were all read from a single sample in a study of cytomegalovirus exposure and HLA in healthy donors. A multiplex PCR was run with 60 Vbeta primers and 13 Jbeta primers. TCRdb's copy holds only in-frame clones and misses some; the assay was immunoSEQ multiplex PCR. Here the sample spans around 190,000 clones, 83% being singletons. Material for sequencing was PBMCs. Receptors originate from a man aged 40-49 years in good health and CMV-seropositive.

The chain uses TRBV4-1 and TRBJ2-1; tentative D call: TRBD2 (5 bases). V lost 1 base to trimming and J lost 0 bases, with 10 bases between them. The CDR3 has 16 amino acids. Germline CDR1 MGHRA, CDR2 YSYEKL. Here the CDR3 DNA reads TGCGCCAGCAGCCAAGCCCTAACTAGCTCCTACAATGAGCAGTTCTTC. Residues: CASSQALTSSYNEQFF.

The CDR3 here is CASSPPDSMINEQFF. The CDR3 region has the DNA TGTGCCAGCAGCCCGCCGGACAGCATGATCAATGAGCAGTTCTTC. This chain links TRBV7-9 with TRBJ2-1; D perhaps matches TRBD1 (6 bases). CDR1 and CDR2 (germline): SEHNR, FQNEAQ (reference sequence). The V end lost 5 bases, the J end lost 6 bases, and 17 bases lay between the germline ends. CDR3 length equals 15 residues.

The chain has TRBV6-5 and TRBJ2-5; 7 bases are a match to TRBD1. Germline V gene data show CDR1 as MNHEY and CDR2 as SVGAGI. V was clipped by 6 bases and J by 2 bases; unmatched bases: 6. CDR3 length equals 14 residues. The CDR3 spells CASSHDRAQETQYF. CDR3 DNA sequence: TGTGCCAGCAGCCACGACAGGGCACAAGAGACCCAGTACTTC.

This chain connects TRBV5-4 to TRBJ1-2; 8 positions agree with TRBD1. The CDR3 consists of 14 residues. The V gene end was trimmed by 4 bases and the J gene end by 4 bases; junction bases not matched to a gene: 6. Germline lookup yields CDR1 SGHNT and CDR2 YYREEE (reference sequence). Written as DNA, the CDR3 is TGTGCCAGCAGCGGTGGACAGGGCCGCTATGGCTACACCTTC. Translated: CASSGGQGRYGYTF.

The table lists this clone with a few counts. This chain links TRBV6-5 with TRBJ1-1, with a tentative D call TRBD1 (5 bases). Trimming removed 6 bases from V and 0 bases from J, with 8 bases in between. The CDR3 loop spans 13 amino acids. In germline, CDR1 is MNHEY, CDR2 SVGAGI. The CDR3: CASSPTVNTEAFF. The CDR3 nucleotides are TGTGCCAGCAGCCCGACAGTGAACACTGAAGCTTTCTTT.

The rearrangement uses TRBV5-4 and TRBJ2-3; D perhaps matches TRBD2 (6 bases). With 4 bases removed from V and 1 base from J, the gap between germline ends came to 16 bases. The CDR3 covers 16 residues. Germline V gene data show CDR1 as SGHNT and CDR2 as YYREEE (reference sequence). CDR3 in amino acids: CASSPKVGGGTDTQYF. In DNA, the CDR3 is TGTGCCAGCAGCCCGAAGGTCGGGGGAGGCACAGATACGCAGTATTTT.

The rearrangement links TRBV6-1 to TRBJ2-7; 10 positions agree with TRBD1. With 5 bases clipped from V and 6 bases from J, the junction kept 10 bases outside the gene matches. The CDR3 is made up of 15 amino acids. CDR1 MNHNS and CDR2 SASEGT come from the germline V gene. The CDR3 protein is CASSTNRDRGLEQYF. CDR3 DNA: TGTGCCAGCAGTACGAACCGGGACAGGGGCCTCGAGCAGTACTTC.

A few counts support this clone. The chain links TRBV25-1 to TRBJ2-3; D might be TRBD2 (6 bases). Germline V gene sequence: CDR1 MGHDK, CDR2 SYGVNS. CDR3 length: 17 residues. V lost 4 bases and J 6 bases, leaving 23 bases between the germline ends. The CDR3 bases are TGTGCCAGCAGTGTTTCAGAGTCCCTCCCTGGGGGGGATACGCAGTATTTT. Amino acids: CASSVSESLPGGDTQYF.

This clone appeared a single time. The chain recombines TRBV27 with TRBJ2-5, with TRBD1 matching 8 bases. Per germline, CDR1 MNHEY and CDR2 SMNVEV (reference sequence). CDR3 size: 14 residues. J lost 5 bases, V lost 6 bases, and 8 bases had no gene match. For the CDR3, the DNA is TGTGCCAGCAGCCCCAGGGGGCTACGGGAGACCCAGTACTTC. This sequence encodes CASSPRGLRETQYF.

The V call is TRBV2, the J call TRBJ2-3, with TRBD2 matching 14 bases. CDR1 SNHLY and CDR2 FYNNEI come from the germline V gene. The trim removed 8 bases at V and 4 bases at J, leaving 5 bases unmatched. The CDR3 length is 15 residues. CDR3 nucleotide sequence: TGTGCCAGCTCCGGGACTAGCGGGAGTTCAGATACGCAGTATTTT. Protein sequence: CASSGTSGSSDTQYF.

The V call is TRBV2, the J call TRBJ1-1, with 7 bases fitting TRBD1. V lost 8 bases, J lost 0 bases, and 3 bases stayed unmatched. Germline V CDR1 and CDR2: SNHLY, FYNNEI. The CDR3 has 13 residues. Here the CDR3 reads CASGGTVNTEAFF. DNA of the CDR3: TGTGCCAGCGGAGGGACAGTGAACACTGAAGCTTTCTTT.

V gene TRBV29-1 combines with J gene TRBJ2-6, with a possible D match to TRBD2 (5 bases). Germline V CDR1 and CDR2: SQVTM, ANQGSEA. V lost 4 bases, J lost 0 bases, and 10 bases lay in between. The CDR3 covers 15 residues. In nucleotides, the CDR3 is TGCAGCGTTGGTTCGGGAACCTCTGGGGCCAACGTCCTGACTTTC. It translates to CSVGSGTSGANVLTF.

The chain couples TRBV9 to TRBJ2-1, with D unresolved. The V gene lost 4 bases and the J gene lost 5 bases, with 13 bases spanning the gap. Germline V lookup: CDR1 SGDLS, CDR2 YYNGEE. CDR3 length equals 14 residues. CDR3 amino acids: CASSPIPTHNEQFF. DNA for the CDR3: TGTGCCAGCAGCCCGATACCTACCCACAATGAGCAGTTCTTC.

A few counts support this clone. The chain links TRBV7-3 to TRBJ2-1; D gene unclear. Germline CDR1 and CDR2: SGHTA and FQGTGA. The CDR3 contains 13 residues. V lost 2 bases to trimming and J lost 6 bases, with 8 bases between them. The CDR3 sequence is CASSLVESNEQFF. The CDR3 region has the DNA TGTGCCAGCAGCTTAGTCGAGTCCAATGAGCAGTTCTTC.

The rearrangement uses TRBV7-2 and TRBJ2-7; 10 bases match TRBD2. The CDR3 spans 16 residues. Per the germline V gene, CDR1 is SGHTA and CDR2 is FQGNSA. Trimming removed 1 base from V and 0 bases from J; junction bases left unmatched: 3. The CDR3 DNA is TGTGCCAGCAGCTTAGAAGGGACTAGCGCCTCCTACGAGCAGTACTTC. Amino acids: CASSLEGTSASYEQYF.

The table lists this clone with a few counts. This rearrangement joins TRBV29-1 to TRBJ2-7, with TRBD2 matching 7 bases. The V gene's germline CDR1 is SQVTM and CDR2 ANQGSEA. V shed 5 bases, J shed 1 base, and the junction held 8 bases outside the gene matches. The CDR3 has 14 amino acids. The CDR3 is CSVMGAGLSYEQYF. The CDR3 DNA reads as TGCAGCGTTATGGGAGCGGGGTTATCCTACGAGCAGTACTTC.